The 18 T cell receptor beta chains given below trace back to one sample, sequenced in a study of T-cell memory formation after mild COVID-19 (dated by TCRdb to about 2021). The library was obtained by 5' RACE. TCRdb shows the sequencer as Illumina NovaSeq 6000. The raw public reads went through TCRdb reprocessing: fastp at Q25, MiXCR clone calling, in-frame beta chains kept. A single entry per CDR3 protein holds the most common genes and DNA from its merged rows. For this sample there are over 300,000 distinct CDR3 sequences; 20% to 25% appear just once. Of the sample, roughly a fifth is held by the ten largest clones. Material: PBMCs or a T cell subset sorted from them (not recorded which). These receptors all come from a man in his late teens or twenties who had mild COVID-19 (a few samples of this study predate the infection). The sample titles of this study are shuffled in the database, so cell type and time point are left out; the donor was told from shared clones.

The chain joins TRBV4-2 to TRBJ2-3, with D possibly TRBD2 on 6 matching bases. CDR1 and CDR2 (germline): LGHNA, YNFKEQ. Deletions cut 1 base from V and 4 bases from J, with 15 bases between. The CDR3 is 16 amino acids. The CDR3 region is CASSQVANGEADTQYF. CDR3 nucleotides: TGTGCCAGCAGCCAAGTCGCTAATGGGGAGGCAGATACGCAGTATTTT.

The CDR3 reads CASSQVRTGEVVDQPQHF. In DNA, the CDR3 is TGCGCCAGCAGCCAAGTTAGAACAGGGGAGGTAGTCGATCAGCCCCAGCATTTT. This chain connects TRBV4-3 to TRBJ1-5, with TRBD1 matching over 7 bases. Germline trimming cut 1 base from V and 5 bases from J; bases unmatched to any gene: 14. Germline V CDR1 and CDR2: LGHNA, YSLEER. The CDR3 has 18 residues.

This clonotype turned up a few times. The chain joins TRBV5-5 to TRBJ2-1; 8 bases align to TRBD2. V gave up 5 bases and J gave up 8 bases; unmatched junction bases: 15. The CDR3 sequence is 16 residues long. Germline CDR1 is SGHKS and CDR2 is YYEKEE (reference sequence). The CDR3 nucleotides read TGTGCCAGCAGATTTGATGCGGGGGGATCAAGGGATGAGCAGTTCTTC. As protein: CASRFDAGGSRDEQFF.

This sequence joins TRBV4-3 and TRBJ2-1; 7 bases map to TRBD2. V gave up 1 base and J gave up 4 bases; unmatched junction bases: 7. The CDR3 runs to 16 residues. The germline CDR1 and CDR2 sequences are LGHNA and YSLEER. CDR3 region: CASSQVGSSGYNEQFF. DNA of the CDR3: TGCGCCAGCAGCCAAGTAGGATCTAGCGGTTACAATGAGCAGTTCTTC.

This clonotype was observed a handful of times. J is TRBJ1-3 and V is TRBV10-3, with 7 bases matching TRBD1. Trimming removed 5 bases from V and 2 bases from J; junction bases left unmatched: 6. Germline CDR1 ENHRY, CDR2 SYGVKD. This CDR3 is 15 amino acids long. CDR3 loop: CAISQPGGAGNTIYF. The CDR3 DNA sequence: TGTGCCATCAGTCAACCAGGGGGAGCTGGAAACACCATATATTTT.

This clonotype has a handful of counts. The J gene is TRBJ1-5, the V gene TRBV20-1; D is undetermined. CDR3 length equals 12 residues. The germline V gene has CDR1 DFQATT and CDR2 SNEGSKA (reference sequence). V was pared by 0 bases and J by 6 bases, with 6 bases between. The CDR3 DNA reads TGCAGTGCTAGAGATCGTGGTCAGCCCCAGCATTTT. This encodes CSARDRGQPQHF.

This clonotype was picked up a small number of times. The rearrangement joins TRBV18 to TRBJ1-4; maybe TRBD1 (5 bases). Germline V lookup: CDR1 KGHSH, CDR2 LQKENI. With 1 base removed from V and 4 bases from J, the gap between germline ends came to 10 bases. This CDR3 region has 15 residues. Written as DNA, the CDR3 is TGTGCCAGCTCACCACGGGCAGGGTTTAATGAAAAACTGTTTTTT. The encoded protein is CASSPRAGFNEKLFF.

This clonotype has a handful of counts. This sequence joins TRBV12-3 or TRBV12-4 and TRBJ2-5; TRBD1 matches 8 bases. With V trimmed by 6 bases and J by 6 bases, 9 bases remained unmatched. The CDR3 contains 14 residues. Written as DNA, the CDR3 is TGTGCCAGCAGATTTAACGGACAGGGACAGACCCAGTACTTC. The encoded protein is CASRFNGQGQTQYF.

This clonotype showed up just a few times. DNA of the CDR3: TGCAGCGTCACTTGGAGGACAGGGGCGGACTACGAGCAGTACTTC. Translating it yields CSVTWRTGADYEQYF. This rearrangement joins TRBV29-1 to TRBJ2-7; 9 positions match TRBD1. CDR1 and CDR2 from the germline V gene are SQVTM and ANQGSEA. Trimming at V came to 6 bases and at J to 3 bases, leaving 12 bases not matched to a gene. There are 15 residues in the CDR3.

The V gene is TRBV20-1, the J gene TRBJ2-7; maybe TRBD2 (5 bases). Deletions cut 3 bases from V and 3 bases from J, with 9 bases between. The CDR3 is made up of 12 amino acids. Per germline, CDR1 DFQATT and CDR2 SNEGSKA (reference sequence). CDR3 nucleotide sequence: TGCAGTGCTAGGAGGACTTACTACGAGCAGTACTTC. It codes for CSARRTYYEQYF.

This chain connects TRBV24-1 to TRBJ2-3; possible D gene TRBD1, 5 bases. The germline CDR1 and CDR2 sequences are KGHDR and SFDVKD. CDR3 length: 14 amino acids. Trimming removed 9 bases at V and 0 bases at J, with 12 bases between. The DNA of the CDR3 is TGTGCCACCGTGCCAGGGCGGAGCACAGATACGCAGTATTTT. The encoded protein is CATVPGRSTDTQYF.

This clonotype has a handful of counts. The chain combines TRBV29-1 with TRBJ2-7; D possibly corresponds to TRBD1 (5 bases). Germline V gene data show CDR1 as SQVTM and CDR2 as ANQGSEA. Trimming shortened V by 3 bases and J by 3 bases, and 18 bases separated the two germline ends. The CDR3 runs to 15 residues. The CDR3 bases are TGCAGCGTTGAGCGCGTAGGGCAGGGAAGCTACGAGCAGTACTTC. Translated, it gives CSVERVGQGSYEQYF.

This clonotype was seen a handful of times. The chain uses TRBV6-2 or TRBV6-3 and TRBJ2-6; a possible D gene is TRBD1 (5 bases). This CDR3 has 16 amino acids. The V end was cut by 8 bases, the J end by 0 bases, with 14 bases between. Germline values: CDR1 MNHEY, CDR2 SVGEGT. This chain's CDR3 is CASDPGKSSGANVLTF. CDR3 coding DNA: TGTGCCAGCGACCCAGGGAAAAGCTCTGGGGCCAACGTCCTGACTTTC.

This clonotype appeared a few times. The chain joins TRBV28 to TRBJ1-6; TRBD1 matches 7 bases. Losses at the gene ends were 6 bases for V and 7 bases for J; bases not matched to a gene: 18. Germline V gene lookup returns CDR1 MDHEN and CDR2 SYDVKM. The CDR3 spans 18 residues. The CDR3 region has the DNA TGTGCCAGCAGGCATCACCTCAACAGGGGAAAGGAGAATTCACCCCTCCACTTT. Protein product: CASRHHLNRGKENSPLHF.

This clonotype has only a few counts. The chain couples TRBV3-1 to TRBJ1-4; 7 positions match TRBD1. Per the germline V gene, CDR1 is LGHDT and CDR2 is YNNKEL (reference sequence). V shed 8 bases, J shed 14 bases, and the junction held 5 bases outside the gene matches. The CDR3 has 10 amino acids. The CDR3 DNA reads TGTGCCAGCGGGGACAGCTACCTGTTTTTT. This encodes CASGDSYLFF.

The chain has TRBV15 and TRBJ2-7; 11 bases agree with TRBD2. Losses at the gene ends were 3 bases for V and 6 bases for J; bases not matched to a gene: 1. Germline lookup yields CDR1 LNHNV and CDR2 YYDKDF (reference sequence). The CDR3 contains 13 residues. CDR3: CATSRTSGTEQYF. As DNA, the CDR3 is TGTGCCACCAGCAGGACTAGCGGGACCGAGCAGTACTTC.

This sequence joins TRBV11-2 and TRBJ1-2; no reliable D call. The length of the CDR3 is 13 residues. CDR1 is SGHAT and CDR2 is FQNNGV in the germline V gene. The V and J ends lost 3 bases and 4 bases respectively, with 9 bases between them. The chain's CDR3 is CASSLAESYGYTF. The CDR3 DNA follows: TGTGCCAGCAGCTTGGCCGAGTCCTATGGCTACACCTTC.

This clonotype showed up just a few times. The chain carries TRBV6-5 and TRBJ2-4, with D possibly being TRBD2 (5 bases). The CDR3 length is 13 residues. From germline, CDR1 is MNHEY and CDR2 SVGAGI. V lost 5 bases and J 9 bases, leaving 14 bases between the germline ends. CDR3 residues: CASSPGRLAIQYF. The CDR3, as DNA: TGTGCCAGCAGTCCCGGTAGGCTAGCCATTCAGTACTTC.